These 24 T cell receptor beta chains originate from one sample sequenced in a study of regulatory T cells in long-lasting Graves disease. To make TCR beta libraries, researchers used iRepertoire HTBI primers and Arm-PCR of CDR3 regions. TCRdb re-analysed the multiplex PCR reads in MiXCR, keeping a single row per CDR3 protein. This sample has under 250,000 distinct CDR3 sequences, with 20% to 25% found just once. Specified time point: newly diagnosed GD, antithyroid drugs for less than 3 months. The TCR library was made from RNA that had been extracted from PBMCs in TRIzol. The input for sequencing was peripheral blood mononuclear cells (PBMCs), taken at new diagnosis, from a patient treated with antithyroid drugs. These receptors were obtained from a female donor with Graves disease.

The V gene is TRBV27, the J gene TRBJ2-2, with TRBD2 matching 10 bases. V was pared by 6 bases and J by 3 bases, with 10 bases of the junction left unmatched. Germline CDR1 reads MNHEY; CDR2 reads SMNVEV (reference sequence). The CDR3 runs to 17 residues. The CDR3 loop is CASSPAGAGGHTGELFF. In DNA, the CDR3 is TGTGCCAGCAGCCCCGCTGGAGCGGGAGGGCACACCGGGGAGCTGTTTTTT.

The CDR3 is CATSSYGLEQYF. CDR3 nucleotides: TGTGCCACCAGCAGTTATGGGCTCGAGCAGTACTTC. The genes are TRBV15 and TRBJ2-7, with no clear D. The CDR3 is 12 residues long. The V gene's germline CDR1 is LNHNV and CDR2 YYDKDF (reference sequence). The germline V and J ends were trimmed by 3 bases and 6 bases, with 9 bases remaining between them.

This clonotype has ten or more counts. The rearrangement joins TRBV28 to TRBJ2-1; 11 bases are a match to TRBD2. The germline gives CDR1 MDHEN, CDR2 SYDVKM. CDR3 length: 19 amino acids. Trimming cost V 6 bases and J 0 bases; bases outside gene matches: 13. CDR3 sequence (DNA): TGTGCCAGCAGGGCTACTAGCGGGGGCCCTATAAGCTCCTACAATGAGCAGTTCTTC. This codes for CASRATSGGPISSYNEQFF.

The chain uses TRBV5-1 and TRBJ2-7; maybe TRBD1 (5 bases). The CDR3 covers 14 residues. Deletions cut 2 bases from V and 5 bases from J, with 14 bases between. Germline values: CDR1 SGHRS, CDR2 YFSETQ. The chain's CDR3 is CASSFRVSYNEQYF. Here the CDR3 DNA reads TGCGCCAGCAGCTTCAGGGTCTCCTACAACGAGCAGTACTTC.

This clonotype was counted ten times or more. The chain has TRBV28 and TRBJ2-7; D is undetermined. Trimming shortened V by 6 bases and J by 1 base, and 13 bases separated the two germline ends. CDR3 size: 14 residues. Germline V gene lookup returns CDR1 MDHEN and CDR2 SYDVKM. The CDR3 region is CASSSGDKSYEQYF. In DNA, the CDR3 is TGTGCCAGCAGCAGTGGCGACAAGTCCTACGAGCAGTACTTC.

The CDR3 region has the DNA TGTGCCAGCAGCAACACCGGGACAGGGCTTGGCTACACCTTC. This codes for CASSNTGTGLGYTF. The V call is TRBV11-3, the J call TRBJ1-2; 9 bases align to TRBD1. CDR3 size: 14 residues. Per germline, CDR1 SGHNT and CDR2 YENEEA. V gave up 5 bases and J gave up 7 bases; unmatched junction bases: 8. The whole variable domain, filled in from reference TRBV11-3 and TRBJ1-2, reads EAGVVQSPRYKIIEKKQPVAFWCNPISGHNTLYWYLQNLGQGPELLIRYENEEAVDDSQLPKDRFSAERLKGVDSTLKIQPAELGDSAVYLCASSNTGTGLGYTFGSGTRLTVV.

This chain joins TRBV6-1 and TRBJ1-2; no firm D call. CDR1 is MNHNS, CDR2 SASEGT, per germline. The germline V and J ends were trimmed by 9 bases and 0 bases, with 8 bases remaining between them. The CDR3 contains 12 residues. For the CDR3, the DNA is TGTGCCAGTTTCAAAGCTAACTATGGCTACACCTTC. Encoded protein: CASFKANYGYTF.

The table lists this clonotype with many counts. V and J are TRBV6-1 and TRBJ1-5, with a tentative D call TRBD1 (5 bases). The CDR3 consists of 15 residues. Per the germline V gene, CDR1 is MNHNS and CDR2 is SASEGT. The V and J ends lost 6 bases and 3 bases respectively, with 15 bases between them. CDR3 sequence (DNA): TGTGCCAGCAGGTCGAAGCAGGGAGACAATCAGCCCCAGCATTTT. Its protein is CASRSKQGDNQPQHF.

This clonotype has at least ten counts. The chain uses TRBV7-9 and TRBJ2-7; TRBD1 is a possible D gene (5 bases). Germline CDR1 is SEHNR and CDR2 is FQNEAQ (reference sequence). The V end lost 1 base, the J end lost 6 bases, and 19 bases lay between the germline ends. This CDR3 has 16 residues. The CDR3: CASSLGRAGRLAEQYF. The CDR3, as DNA: TGTGCCAGCAGCTTAGGCAGGGCCGGCCGGTTGGCCGAGCAGTACTTC.

In this sample, this clonotype turned up many times. The chain carries TRBV19 and TRBJ2-7, with D perhaps being TRBD1 or TRBD2 (5 bases each). V lost 5 bases to trimming and J lost 5 bases, with 16 bases between them. This CDR3 spans 14 amino acids. Germline lookup yields CDR1 LNHDA and CDR2 SQIVND (reference sequence). CDR3 coding DNA: TGTGCCAGTAGTCTAAGGGACCGGATTGACGAGCAGTACTTC. Its translation is CASSLRDRIDEQYF.

This clonotype has a count of ten or more. This sequence joins TRBV7-2 and TRBJ2-7; 9 nucleotides align to TRBD2. With V trimmed by 5 bases and J by 6 bases, 5 bases remained unmatched. CDR1 and CDR2 from the germline V gene are SGHTA and FQGNSA. The CDR3 is 13 residues long. The CDR3 region is CASSGTSFSEQYF. CDR3 nucleotide sequence: TGTGCCAGCAGCGGGACTAGCTTCTCCGAGCAGTACTTC.

J is TRBJ2-7 and V is TRBV4-2; 8 nucleotides line up with TRBD2. Germline values: CDR1 LGHNA, CDR2 YNFKEQ. With V trimmed by 1 base and J by 1 base, 3 bases remained unmatched. This CDR3 is built from 15 residues. CDR3 loop: CASSQVGGASYEQYF. In nucleotides, the CDR3 is TGTGCCAGCAGCCAAGTCGGGGGGGCTTCCTACGAGCAGTACTTC.

On this clonotype: A much larger clone is a single base away; this may be a read error. The J gene is TRBJ2-3, the V gene TRBV24-1, with 8 bases aligning to TRBD1. The CDR3 runs to 13 residues. The germline V gene has CDR1 KGHDR and CDR2 SFDVKD. V was pared by 5 bases and J by 3 bases, with 0 bases of the junction left unmatched. In nucleotides, the CDR3 is TGTGCCACCAGTGGGACAGGGACAGATACGCAGTATTTT. Translating it yields CATSGTGTDTQYF.

This clonotype came up many times. The chain has TRBV19 and TRBJ2-6; 7 positions agree with TRBD2. Germline V gives CDR1 LNHDA, CDR2 SQIVND (reference sequence). CDR3 size: 17 residues. V lost 3 bases, J lost 0 bases, and 5 bases stayed unmatched. In DNA form, the CDR3 reads TGTGCCAGTAGTATTGGCGGGAGCCTCTCTGGGGCCAACGTCCTGACTTTC. This gives the protein CASSIGGSLSGANVLTF.

This clonotype was seen repeatedly, ten times or more. This chain links TRBV20-1 with TRBJ1-5, with D perhaps TRBD1 (6 bases). Trimming stripped 7 bases from V and 5 bases from J, with 24 bases between. The CDR3 loop spans 16 amino acids. Per the germline V gene, CDR1 is DFQATT and CDR2 is SNEGSKA (reference sequence). The CDR3 reads CSVLPNPAGADQPQHF. DNA of the CDR3: TGCAGTGTCTTGCCGAATCCGGCAGGGGCCGATCAGCCCCAGCATTTT.

This clonotype was picked up many times. The chain has TRBV7-2 and TRBJ1-2; 9 positions match TRBD1. From germline, CDR1 is SGHTA and CDR2 FQGNSA. The junction had 6 bases not matched to a gene; V was cut back by 2 bases and J by 5 bases. The CDR3 extends over 15 amino acids. The CDR3, as DNA: TGTGCCAGCAGCTTAAGACAGGGGGATGCGTATGGCTACACCTTC. Encoded protein: CASSLRQGDAYGYTF.

In this sample, this clonotype turned up many times. The chain joins TRBV19 to TRBJ1-5; D might be TRBD1 (6 bases). Germline CDR1 reads LNHDA; CDR2 reads SQIVND (reference sequence). The CDR3 runs 15 residues. Trimming cost V 3 bases and J 1 base, with 10 bases left between them. CDR3: CASSIRGGSNQPQHF. The CDR3 nucleotides read TGTGCCAGTAGTATCAGGGGAGGAAGCAATCAGCCCCAGCATTTT.

This clonotype came up many times. This chain uses TRBV6-2 or TRBV6-3 with TRBJ2-1; 9 bases align to TRBD1. CDR1 is MNHEY, CDR2 SVGEGT, per germline. The CDR3 sequence is 16 residues long. Losses at the gene ends were 0 bases for V and 6 bases for J; bases not matched to a gene: 6. CDR3 residues: CASSYSIQGAANEQFF. CDR3 DNA: TGTGCCAGCAGTTACTCGATACAGGGGGCTGCCAATGAGCAGTTCTTC.

This clonotype was detected a few times. V and J are TRBV20-1 and TRBJ1-1; D possibly corresponds to TRBD1 (5 bases). This CDR3 is built from 14 residues. V lost 5 bases to trimming and J lost 4 bases, with 17 bases between them. Germline CDR1 is DFQATT and CDR2 is SNEGSKA (reference sequence). The CDR3 region has the DNA TGCAGTGCTCCCTTCGAGGGGTCTGGCACTGAAGCTTTCTTT. This translates into CSAPFEGSGTEAFF.

This clonotype was recorded many times. DNA for the CDR3: TGTGCCAGCAGTTACGGACCAGTCGTGTCGCAGTATTTT. Its protein product is CASSYGPVVSQYF. The J gene is TRBJ2-3, the V gene TRBV2; D is unresolved. The germline V and J ends were trimmed by 5 bases and 10 bases, with 16 bases remaining between them. Germline V lookup: CDR1 SNHLY, CDR2 FYNNEI. The length of the CDR3 is 13 residues.

This clonotype was detected ten times or more. The genes are TRBV6-1 and TRBJ1-2; 7 nucleotides agree with TRBD1. The CDR3 is 13 residues long. Per the germline V gene, CDR1 is MNHNS and CDR2 is SASEGT. The trim removed 7 bases at V and 1 base at J, leaving 3 bases unmatched. This CDR3 reads CASKDRDNYGYTF. In DNA form, the CDR3 reads TGTGCCAGCAAAGACAGGGATAACTATGGCTACACCTTC.

This clonotype occurred many times. This chain uses TRBV20-1 with TRBJ1-1; D gene uncertain. Germline V gene lookup returns CDR1 DFQATT and CDR2 SNEGSKA (reference sequence). The length of the CDR3 is 14 residues. The ends were cut back, 1 base at V and 1 base at J, with 10 bases in the middle. DNA for the CDR3: TGCAGTGCTAGAGGGACGGTTAAGAACACTGAAGCTTTCTTT. Translating it yields CSARGTVKNTEAFF.

Many counts were recorded for this clonotype. The chain carries TRBV5-6 and TRBJ1-6; D uncertain. This CDR3 region has 14 residues. The germline V and J ends were trimmed by 4 bases and 0 bases, with 5 bases remaining between them. Germline CDR1 and CDR2: SGHDT and YYEEEE. CDR3 sequence reads: CASSEDSYNSPLHF. The DNA for the CDR3 is TGTGCCAGCAGCGAGGACTCCTATAATTCACCCCTCCACTTT.

This clonotype was seen a few times. The chain uses TRBV5-4 and TRBJ2-3; TRBD1 matches 8 bases. The CDR3 is made up of 14 amino acids. Germline CDR1 reads SGHNT; CDR2 reads YYREEE (reference sequence). Losses at the gene ends were 4 bases for V and 4 bases for J; bases not matched to a gene: 5. CDR3 nucleotide sequence: TGTGCCAGCAGCCCAACGACAGGGGCAGATACGCAGTATTTT. It encodes CASSPTTGADTQYF.